The rows below give T cell receptor beta chains drawn from one sample of a study of memory CD4+ T cells and cytomegalovirus serostatus. Method: immunoSEQ multiplex PCR; TCRdb's copy keeps in-frame clones and lacks some. The table shows tens of thousands of clones, with 82% occurring only once. Sequencing was carried out using memory CD4+ T cells from blood. The receptors come from an adult in good health and CMV-seronegative. Each CDR3 is given with its conserved first and last residue. The D gene is left open where the match is weak. Where a row states a size, it is once, few, many or the class of an expanded clone; other rows omit it.

J gene | clone size | CDR3 length | V gene | D gene | CDR3 DNA | CDR3 protein
TRBJ2-7 | - | 15 | TRBV5-1 | - | TGCGCCAGCAGCCCCCGGGTAGCCAGCTCCTACGAGCAGTACTTC | CASSPRVASSYEQYF
TRBJ2-1 | - | 18 | TRBV9 | TRBD2 | TGTGCCAGCAGCCAGAGGGCTAGCGGGGGGTCCTACTACAATGAGCAGTTCTTC | CASSQRASGGSYYNEQFF
TRBJ2-1 | few | 17 | TRBV7-9 | TRBD2 | TGTGCCAGCAGCTTAGCGCTAGGTAGCGGGGGGTCTAATGAGCAGTTCTTC | CASSLALGSGGSNEQFF
TRBJ2-5 | - | 18 | TRBV11-2 | - | TGTGCCAGCAGCTTAAGATCCCCAAATCTGAATCTAAAAGAGACCCAGTACTTC | CASSLRSPNLNLKETQYF
TRBJ1-2 | - | 15 | TRBV10-3 | TRBD1 | TGTGCCATCAGTGAAGGAGGGGGCCTTAACTATGGCTACACCTTC | CAISEGGGLNYGYTF
TRBJ2-2 | - | 15 | TRBV19 | - | TGTGCCAGTAGTATAGACGGGACGCCGACCGGGGAGCTGTTTTTT | CASSIDGTPTGELFF
TRBJ1-1 | - | 17 | TRBV5-1 | TRBD1 | TGCGCCAGCAGCCCCCGCCGATGGGACAGGGTGGGCACTGAAGCTTTCTTT | CASSPRRWDRVGTEAFF
TRBJ1-4 | - | 14 | TRBV7-2 | TRBD1 | TGTGCCAGCAGCTTAGAGGGACAGGGTGAAAAACTGTTTTTT | CASSLEGQGEKLFF
TRBJ1-2 | - | 11 | TRBV29-1 | - | TGCAGCGCCGTTTGGGGGGCTGGCTACACCTTC | CSAVWGAGYTF
TRBJ1-1 | - | 12 | TRBV28 | - | TGTGCCAGCAGTTTAAGGTACACTGAAGCTTTCTTT | CASSLRYTEAFF
TRBJ2-5 | - | 18 | TRBV6-1 | TRBD2 | TGTGCCAGCAGTGAATTGCCTAGCGGGGGCCGTTCCCAAGAGACCCAGTACTTC | CASSELPSGGRSQETQYF
TRBJ1-1 | once | 14 | TRBV29-1 | - | TGCAGCGTTGCGGGGACAAACTTTGACACTGAAGCTTTCTTT | CSVAGTNFDTEAFF
TRBJ2-3 | - | 14 | TRBV2 | - | TGTGCCAGCAGAATGTGGGGCGAGGGAGATACGCAGTATTTT | CASRMWGEGDTQYF
TRBJ2-7 | - | 13 | TRBV18 | - | TGTGCCAGCTCACCACTAAGCGGTTACGAGCAGTACTTC | CASSPLSGYEQYF
TRBJ1-2 | - | 11 | TRBV2 | TRBD1 | TGTGCCAGCAGAGAGGACAGGGGCCACACCTTC | CASREDRGHTF
TRBJ1-1 | - | 14 | TRBV4-1 | - | TGCGCCAGCAGCCAACCCCGTAGGGCGACTGAAGCTTTCTTT | CASSQPRRATEAFF
TRBJ2-5 | once | 14 | TRBV28 | - | TGTGCCAGCAGCCCCCACGGGGGACAAGAGACCCAGTACTTC | CASSPHGGQETQYF
TRBJ2-5 | - | 12 | TRBV10-2 | - | TGCGCCAGCAGCCCTAGGGAAGAGACCCAGTACTTC | CASSPREETQYF